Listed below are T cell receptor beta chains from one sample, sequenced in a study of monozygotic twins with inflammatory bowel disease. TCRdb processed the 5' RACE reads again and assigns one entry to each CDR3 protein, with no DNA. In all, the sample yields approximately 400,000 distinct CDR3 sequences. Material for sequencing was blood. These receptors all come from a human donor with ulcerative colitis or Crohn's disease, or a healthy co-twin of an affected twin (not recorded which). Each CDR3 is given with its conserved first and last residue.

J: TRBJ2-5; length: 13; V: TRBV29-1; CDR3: CSVMGTGQETQYF
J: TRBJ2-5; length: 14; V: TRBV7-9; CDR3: CASSTRVSGETQYF
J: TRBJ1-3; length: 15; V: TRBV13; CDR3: CASSLWSAAGNTIYF
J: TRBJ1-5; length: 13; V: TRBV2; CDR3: CASREWGNQPQHF
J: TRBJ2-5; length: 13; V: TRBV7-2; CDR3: CASGQGQQETQYF
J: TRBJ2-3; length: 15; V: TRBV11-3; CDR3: CASSLTRGPLDTQYF
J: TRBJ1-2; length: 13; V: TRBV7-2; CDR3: CASSPGGGNGYTF
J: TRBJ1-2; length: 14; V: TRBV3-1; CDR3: CASSHLDRPFYQTF
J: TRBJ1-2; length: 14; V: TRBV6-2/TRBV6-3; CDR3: CASSSGTGGTGYTF
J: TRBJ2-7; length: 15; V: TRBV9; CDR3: CASSPIAGGLYEQYF
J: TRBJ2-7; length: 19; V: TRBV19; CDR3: CASSLGLAAGVGASYEQYF
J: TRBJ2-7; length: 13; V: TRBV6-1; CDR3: CASLRQGGYEQYF
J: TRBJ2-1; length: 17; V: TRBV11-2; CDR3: CASSLQHGGGSYNEQFF
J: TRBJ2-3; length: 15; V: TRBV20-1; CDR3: CSARAGTSVKDTQYF
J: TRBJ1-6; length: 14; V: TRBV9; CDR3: CASSVRGPGSPLHF
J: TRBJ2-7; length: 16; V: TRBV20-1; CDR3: CSAGAAWDSGGGEQYF
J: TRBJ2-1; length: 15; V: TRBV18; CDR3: CASSPTVTGVNEQFF
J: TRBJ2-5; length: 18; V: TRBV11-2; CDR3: CASSSRTSGEIRQETQYF
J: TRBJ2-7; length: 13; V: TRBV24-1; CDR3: CATSGRLGGEQYF
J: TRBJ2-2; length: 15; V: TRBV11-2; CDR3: CASSANRGRTGELFF
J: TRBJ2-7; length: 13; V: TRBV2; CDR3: CASTIRGSYEQYF
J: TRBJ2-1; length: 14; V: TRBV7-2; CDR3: CASSRQGTYNEQFF
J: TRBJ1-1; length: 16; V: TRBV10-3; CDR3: CAISAAGGLGGTEAFF
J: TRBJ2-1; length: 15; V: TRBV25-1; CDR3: CASSEGLALNNEQFF
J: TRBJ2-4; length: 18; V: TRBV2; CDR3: CASSEFASGLGAKNIQYF
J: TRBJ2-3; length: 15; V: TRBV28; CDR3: CASRDWDRGADTQYF
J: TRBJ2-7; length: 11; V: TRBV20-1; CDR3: CSARDTYEQYF
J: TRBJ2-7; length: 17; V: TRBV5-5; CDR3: CASRMTPISELMNEQYF
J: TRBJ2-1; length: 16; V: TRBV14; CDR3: CASSPELAGGVNEQFF
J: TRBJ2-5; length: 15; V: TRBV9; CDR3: CASSASGRPQETQYF
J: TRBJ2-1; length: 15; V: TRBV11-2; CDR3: CASSSPRGGNNEQFF
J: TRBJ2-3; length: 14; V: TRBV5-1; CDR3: CASSSGTPADTQYF
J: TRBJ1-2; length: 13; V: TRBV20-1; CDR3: CSARVPGLHGYTF
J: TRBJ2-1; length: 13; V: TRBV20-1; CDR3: CSARRGSYNEQFF
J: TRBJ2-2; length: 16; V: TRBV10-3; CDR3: CATMVTSGDYTGELFF
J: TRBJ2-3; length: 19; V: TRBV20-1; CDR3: CSARAGLAGGRFSTDTQYF
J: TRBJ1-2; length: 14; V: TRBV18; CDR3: CASSPDRGSYGYTF
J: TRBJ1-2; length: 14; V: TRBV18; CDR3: CASSPRGQGGGYTF
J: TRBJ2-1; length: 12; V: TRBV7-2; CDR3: CASGKRGNEQFF
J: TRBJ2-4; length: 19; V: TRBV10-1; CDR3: CASRLLTPYRGETKNIQYF
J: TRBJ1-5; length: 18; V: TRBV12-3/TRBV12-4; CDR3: CASSLSAGGAHSNQPQHF
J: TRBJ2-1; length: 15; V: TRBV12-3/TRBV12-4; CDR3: CASRLGGGNYNEQFF
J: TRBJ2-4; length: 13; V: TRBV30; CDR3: CAWSVGGGGIQYF
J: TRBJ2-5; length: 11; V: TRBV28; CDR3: CASSSPKTQYF
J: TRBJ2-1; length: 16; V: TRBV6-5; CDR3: CASSYLTSVGRDEQFF
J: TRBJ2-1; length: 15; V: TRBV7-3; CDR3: CASSQREGLYNEQFF
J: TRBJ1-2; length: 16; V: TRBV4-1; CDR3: CASSQGGRGRLYGYTF
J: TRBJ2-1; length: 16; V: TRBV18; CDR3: CASSLSRGGRGIEQFF
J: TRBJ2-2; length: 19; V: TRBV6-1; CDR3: CASSATSGGGRSNTGELFF
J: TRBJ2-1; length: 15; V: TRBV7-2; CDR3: CASSLGSGRSNEQFF
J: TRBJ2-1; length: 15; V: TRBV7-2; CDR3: CASSSSYSGYNEQFF
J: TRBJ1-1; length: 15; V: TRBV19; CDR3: CASSYPGTGGTEAFF
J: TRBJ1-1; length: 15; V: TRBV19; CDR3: CASSQRTGGHTEAFF
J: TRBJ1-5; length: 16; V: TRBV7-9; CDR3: CASSLRRGNSNQPQHF
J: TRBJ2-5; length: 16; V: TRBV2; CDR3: CASRAGLAGGRETQYF
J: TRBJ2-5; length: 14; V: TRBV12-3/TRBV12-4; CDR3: CASRKTGIQETQYF
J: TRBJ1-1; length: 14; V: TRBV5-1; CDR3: CASKQDRPRTEAFF
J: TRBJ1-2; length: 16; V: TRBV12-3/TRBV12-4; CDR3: CASSLSRGAYLYGYTF